These 11 T cell receptor beta chains originate from one sample sequenced in a study of blood T cell repertoires in COVID-19. The repertoire was sequenced with immunoSEQ multiplex PCR; TCRdb's copy has only in-frame clones and lacks some. The data show about 250,000 clones, under 90% seen once. The sequenced material came from PBMCs or T cells enriched from blood (not recorded which). The receptors originated from a man in his forties who had recovered from COVID-19.

V is TRBV27 and J is TRBJ1-5; D perhaps matches TRBD1 (5 bases). Germline V CDR1 and CDR2: MNHEY, SMNVEV (reference sequence). CDR3 size: 14 residues. Trimming left V 2 bases short and J 0 bases short, with 5 bases between. CDR3: CASSLQGSNQPQHF. Written as DNA, the CDR3 is TGTGCCAGCAGTTTACAGGGTAGCAATCAGCCCCAGCATTTT.

This chain uses TRBV2 with TRBJ1-2, with D tentatively TRBD1 (5 bases). Germline V lookup: CDR1 SNHLY, CDR2 FYNNEI. The germline V and J ends were trimmed by 3 bases and 7 bases, with 12 bases remaining between them. This CDR3 comprises 13 residues. The CDR3 nucleotides are TGTGCCAGCAGTGAGAGCGGGGCTGGTGGCTACACCTTC. Its translation: CASSESGAGGYTF.

The chain carries TRBV19 and TRBJ1-1; D is possibly TRBD1 (6 bases). The length of the CDR3 is 14 residues. Germline lookup yields CDR1 LNHDA and CDR2 SQIVND (reference sequence). The V end lost 3 bases, the J end lost 6 bases, and 14 bases lay between the germline ends. The CDR3 protein is CASSMGVEGAEAFF. The CDR3 DNA reads TGTGCCAGTAGTATGGGGGTAGAGGGGGCTGAAGCTTTCTTT.

The CDR3 DNA follows: TGTGCCAGTAGTAGCATCCTTACTACAGGGGCGACCGGGGAGCTGTTTTTT. It translates to CASSSILTTGATGELFF. V usage is TRBV19 and J usage is TRBJ2-2, with 7 bases fitting TRBD1. This CDR3 comprises 17 residues. Germline V lookup: CDR1 LNHDA, CDR2 SQIVND (reference sequence). Germline trimming cut 4 bases from V and 5 bases from J; bases unmatched to any gene: 13.

The J gene is TRBJ1-1, the V gene TRBV29-1; D is perhaps TRBD1 (5 bases). Germline V gene lookup returns CDR1 SQVTM and CDR2 ANQGSEA. V lost 7 bases, J lost 4 bases, and 13 bases lay in between. CDR3 length: 12 residues. The CDR3, as DNA: TGCAGCGGGTGGGGGGACGGCACTGAAGCTTTCTTT. It encodes CSGWGDGTEAFF.

The chain employs TRBV29-1 and TRBJ2-2; weak D call: TRBD1 (8 bases). With 4 bases removed from V and 4 bases from J, the gap between germline ends came to 16 bases. Germline loops: CDR1 SQVTM, CDR2 ANQGSEA. This CDR3 contains 15 residues. This CDR3 reads CSVADRGGSTGELFF. The DNA of the CDR3 is TGCAGCGTTGCTGACAGGGGCGGGAGCACCGGGGAGCTGTTTTTT.

A remark on this clone: In the same sample, other DNA sequences code for this CDR3. This sequence joins TRBV3-1 (or the pseudogene TRBV3-2) and TRBJ1-1, with D uncertain. Trimming stripped 2 bases from V and 3 bases from J, with 7 bases between. The CDR3 spans 13 residues. Germline V gene sequence: CDR1 LGHDT, CDR2 YNNKEL (reference sequence). CDR3 sequence (DNA): TGTGCCAGCAGCCAATCGGGGTACACTGAAGCTTTCTTT. This translates into CASSQSGYTEAFF.

This rearrangement joins TRBV7-7 to TRBJ2-5; the match to TRBD2 covers 8 bases. There are 17 residues in the CDR3. Germline V gene data show CDR1 as SSHAT and CDR2 as FNYEAQ (reference sequence). Trimming cost V 4 bases and J 5 bases; bases outside gene matches: 15. The CDR3 sequence is CASSSHIVAGGGETQYF. In DNA, the CDR3 is TGTGCCAGCAGCTCCCACATAGTGGCGGGAGGAGGGGAGACCCAGTACTTC.

The J gene is TRBJ1-5, the V gene TRBV27; D not resolved. The V end lost 4 bases, the J end lost 3 bases, and 10 bases lay between the germline ends. The CDR3 has 14 residues. Germline CDR1 and CDR2: MNHEY and SMNVEV (reference sequence). The CDR3 sequence is CASSSGLNNQPQHF. As DNA, the CDR3 is TGTGCCAGCAGTTCGGGTCTCAACAATCAGCCCCAGCATTTT.

The chain combines TRBV5-5 with TRBJ2-5, with D possibly TRBD1 on 6 matching bases. The CDR3 has 16 residues. V was cut by 3 bases and J by 2 bases, with 17 bases left in between. Germline assignment: CDR1 SGHKS and CDR2 YYEKEE (reference sequence). CDR3 sequence reads: CASSSDWTANQETQYF. The DNA for the CDR3 is TGTGCCAGCAGCTCGGATTGGACAGCTAATCAAGAGACCCAGTACTTC. Full variable domain (missing parts from reference TRBV5-5 and TRBJ2-5): DAGVTQSPTHLIKTRGQQVTLRCSPISGHKSVSWYQQVLGQGPQFIFQYYEKEERGRGNFPDRFSARQFPNYSSELNVNALLLGDSALYLCASSSDWTANQETQYFGPGTRLLVL.

The chain joins TRBV12-3 or TRBV12-4 to TRBJ1-1; D unclear. The CDR3 totals 12 residues. The V end lost 6 bases, the J end lost 2 bases, and 7 bases lay between the germline ends. CDR3 sequence reads: CASSPTNTEAFF. DNA for the CDR3: TGTGCCAGCAGCCCTACTAACACTGAAGCTTTCTTT.